This is a list of T cell receptor beta chains from one sample in a study of beta chain features in type 1 diabetes. Profiling relied on immunoSEQ multiplex PCR, and the TCRdb table lists in-frame clones only, not all of them. The repertoire consists of hundreds of thousands of clones, with 15% occurring once and the leading ten covering 0.015% to 0.019%. The sample taken for sequencing was naive CD4+ T cells from blood. These receptors all come from a man between 18 and 29 years old with type 1 diabetes. Each CDR3 is given with its conserved first and last residue. Fields, in order: D gene, clone size, J gene, V gene, CDR3 DNA, CDR3 protein. A D gene is named only where the DNA matches it firmly. For some rows the clone size is stated as once, few or many, or as a class when expanded; others skip it.

d_call: TRBD1; clone_size: .; j_call: TRBJ2-3; v_call: TRBV7-2; cdr3_nt: TGTGCCAGCAGCTTAAGACAGGGGTGGGATACGCAGTATTTT; cdr3_aa: CASSLRQGWDTQYF
d_call: .; clone_size: few; j_call: TRBJ2-3; v_call: TRBV30; cdr3_nt: TGTGCCTGGAGATCGAGTTCAGATACGCAGTATTTT; cdr3_aa: CAWRSSSDTQYF
d_call: .; clone_size: few; j_call: TRBJ2-7; v_call: TRBV29-1; cdr3_nt: TGCAGCGCTACCACCTTAGTTGTCGGCGAGCAGTACTTC; cdr3_aa: CSATTLVVGEQYF
d_call: .; clone_size: few; j_call: TRBJ2-5; v_call: TRBV6-6; cdr3_nt: TGTGCCAGCAGTTTCCCGGACTTGGGAACCCAGTACTTC; cdr3_aa: CASSFPDLGTQYF
d_call: TRBD1; clone_size: .; j_call: TRBJ1-2; v_call: TRBV2; cdr3_nt: TGTGCCAGCAGTAGGGGACAGGGGTCCGGTGGCTACACCTTC; cdr3_aa: CASSRGQGSGGYTF
d_call: TRBD1; clone_size: .; j_call: TRBJ2-1; v_call: TRBV9; cdr3_nt: TGTGCCAGCAGTTCCGGACAGGGTATCCACAATGAGCAGTTCTTC; cdr3_aa: CASSSGQGIHNEQFF
d_call: .; clone_size: .; j_call: TRBJ2-5; v_call: TRBV4-3; cdr3_nt: TGCGCCAGCAGCCAAGATTACTCGGAGACCCAGTACTTC; cdr3_aa: CASSQDYSETQYF
d_call: TRBD2; clone_size: few; j_call: TRBJ2-7; v_call: TRBV28; cdr3_nt: TGTGCCAGCGCGGGGAGGGCCTACGAGCAGTACTTC; cdr3_aa: CASAGRAYEQYF
d_call: TRBD2; clone_size: .; j_call: TRBJ2-4; v_call: TRBV2; cdr3_nt: TGTGCCAGCAGGGAAAGGACTAGCGCAATTCAGTACTTC; cdr3_aa: CASRERTSAIQYF
d_call: TRBD2; clone_size: few; j_call: TRBJ2-3; v_call: TRBV30; cdr3_nt: TGTGCCTGGGACCCGGGACTACCGGCAGATACGCAGTATTTT; cdr3_aa: CAWDPGLPADTQYF
d_call: TRBD1; clone_size: .; j_call: TRBJ2-5; v_call: TRBV9; cdr3_nt: TGTGCCAGCAGCGAAGGGGGGCAGGGGGCTCGAGAGACCCAGTACTTC; cdr3_aa: CASSEGGQGARETQYF
d_call: .; clone_size: few; j_call: TRBJ2-7; v_call: TRBV6-5; cdr3_nt: TGTGCCAGCAGTTACTCACAGGGACCGTACGAGCAGTACTTC; cdr3_aa: CASSYSQGPYEQYF
d_call: TRBD1; clone_size: .; j_call: TRBJ1-2; v_call: TRBV4-2; cdr3_nt: TGTGCCAGCAGCCAAGGACAGGGGCAAAACTATGGCTACACCTTC; cdr3_aa: CASSQGQGQNYGYTF
d_call: TRBD2; clone_size: few; j_call: TRBJ2-6; v_call: TRBV7-9; cdr3_nt: TGTGCCAGCAGCTTAGCGGGAGGGCTCTCGACCGGGGCCAACGTCCTGACTTTC; cdr3_aa: CASSLAGGLSTGANVLTF
d_call: TRBD1; clone_size: few; j_call: TRBJ1-1; v_call: TRBV25-1; cdr3_nt: TGTGCCAGCAGTGAAGGATTGTTGGGACAGGCTAACACTGAAGCTTTCTTT; cdr3_aa: CASSEGLLGQANTEAFF
d_call: TRBD2; clone_size: few; j_call: TRBJ2-7; v_call: TRBV5-1; cdr3_nt: TGCGCCAGCAGCTTGGCCGGTGCTAGCGGAGTCGGAGTATTC; cdr3_aa: CASSLAGASGVGVF
d_call: .; clone_size: .; j_call: TRBJ2-7; v_call: TRBV9; cdr3_nt: TGTGCCAGCAGCGCCTCGGGACTGGGTGATTACGAGCAGTACTTC; cdr3_aa: CASSASGLGDYEQYF
d_call: .; clone_size: .; j_call: TRBJ2-1; v_call: TRBV5-1; cdr3_nt: TGCGCCAGCAGCTTGGAAATAGAACTAGATGAGCAGTTCTTC; cdr3_aa: CASSLEIELDEQFF
d_call: .; clone_size: once; j_call: TRBJ1-5; v_call: TRBV19; cdr3_nt: TGTGCCACCAGAAAGGACAGTTTGGGCAATCAGCCCCAGCATTTT; cdr3_aa: CATRKDSLGNQPQHF
d_call: .; clone_size: few; j_call: TRBJ2-3; v_call: TRBV15; cdr3_nt: TGTGCCACCAGCAGAGTACGTACGACGGGAGATACGCAGTATTTT; cdr3_aa: CATSRVRTTGDTQYF
d_call: .; clone_size: few; j_call: TRBJ2-7; v_call: TRBV28; cdr3_nt: TGTGCCAGCAGTTTATCAGGGCGGGAGCAGTACTTC; cdr3_aa: CASSLSGREQYF
d_call: .; clone_size: few; j_call: TRBJ1-4; v_call: TRBV28; cdr3_nt: TGTGCCAGCAGTTCACGGACAGTATTTGAAAAACTGTTTTTT; cdr3_aa: CASSSRTVFEKLFF
d_call: .; clone_size: few; j_call: TRBJ2-3; v_call: TRBV29-1; cdr3_nt: TGCAGCGTTCTCTTCGGTCAGGCTTACACAGATACGCAGTATTTT; cdr3_aa: CSVLFGQAYTDTQYF
d_call: TRBD1; clone_size: few; j_call: TRBJ2-1; v_call: TRBV28; cdr3_nt: TGTGCCAGCAGTGTTATAGCAGGGGGATCCTACAATGAGCAGTTCTTC; cdr3_aa: CASSVIAGGSYNEQFF
d_call: .; clone_size: .; j_call: TRBJ1-5; v_call: TRBV30; cdr3_nt: TGTGCCTGGAGCAGGGATAGCAATCAGCCCCAGCATTTT; cdr3_aa: CAWSRDSNQPQHF
d_call: .; clone_size: .; j_call: TRBJ1-6; v_call: TRBV15; cdr3_nt: TGTGCCACCAGCAGAGGCGGGACGGCTATTTCACCCCTCCACTTT; cdr3_aa: CATSRGGTAISPLHF
d_call: .; clone_size: .; j_call: TRBJ2-4; v_call: TRBV19; cdr3_nt: TGTGCCAGTACTCTGGACTATCGGGGCATTCAGTACTTC; cdr3_aa: CASTLDYRGIQYF
d_call: TRBD1; clone_size: .; j_call: TRBJ2-3; v_call: TRBV5-1; cdr3_nt: TGCGCCAGCAGCCTCGACAGGGTGGGAGATACGCAGTATTTT; cdr3_aa: CASSLDRVGDTQYF
d_call: TRBD2; clone_size: few; j_call: TRBJ2-1; v_call: TRBV5-6; cdr3_nt: TGTGCCAGCAGCTGGACCGCGGGAGGTGAGCAGTTCTTC; cdr3_aa: CASSWTAGGEQFF
d_call: TRBD2; clone_size: .; j_call: TRBJ2-2; v_call: TRBV7-2; cdr3_nt: TGTGCCAGCAGCGTACTAGCGGGGGGGCCCGGCGGGGAGCTGTTTTTT; cdr3_aa: CASSVLAGGPGGELFF
d_call: TRBD1; clone_size: .; j_call: TRBJ1-2; v_call: TRBV5-1; cdr3_nt: TGCGCCAGCAGCTTGATGACAGGGAATGGCTACACCTTC; cdr3_aa: CASSLMTGNGYTF
d_call: TRBD2; clone_size: .; j_call: TRBJ2-2; v_call: TRBV7-2; cdr3_nt: TGTGCCAGCAGCTTAGTCCCTACGGGAGGCACCGGGGAGCTGTTTTTT; cdr3_aa: CASSLVPTGGTGELFF
d_call: .; clone_size: .; j_call: TRBJ2-5; v_call: TRBV27; cdr3_nt: TGTGCCAGCAGATCCGTCGAGACCCAGTACTTC; cdr3_aa: CASRSVETQYF
d_call: TRBD2; clone_size: .; j_call: TRBJ2-5; v_call: TRBV30; cdr3_nt: TGTGCCTGGAGTGTACTAGGTGTAGCGGGAGGGCGGACCCAGTACTTC; cdr3_aa: CAWSVLGVAGGRTQYF
d_call: .; clone_size: .; j_call: TRBJ1-1; v_call: TRBV29-1; cdr3_nt: TGCAGCGTTGTTCATCCACTCGCGGACACTGAAGCTTTCTTT; cdr3_aa: CSVVHPLADTEAFF
d_call: .; clone_size: few; j_call: TRBJ2-1; v_call: TRBV21-1; cdr3_nt: TGTGCCAGCAGCAAAGTGCGCAATGAGCAGTTCTTC; cdr3_aa: CASSKVRNEQFF
d_call: TRBD2; clone_size: .; j_call: TRBJ2-5; v_call: TRBV28; cdr3_nt: TGTGCCAGCAGCCATCGCGGGGGAGCACAAGAGACCCAGTACTTC; cdr3_aa: CASSHRGGAQETQYF